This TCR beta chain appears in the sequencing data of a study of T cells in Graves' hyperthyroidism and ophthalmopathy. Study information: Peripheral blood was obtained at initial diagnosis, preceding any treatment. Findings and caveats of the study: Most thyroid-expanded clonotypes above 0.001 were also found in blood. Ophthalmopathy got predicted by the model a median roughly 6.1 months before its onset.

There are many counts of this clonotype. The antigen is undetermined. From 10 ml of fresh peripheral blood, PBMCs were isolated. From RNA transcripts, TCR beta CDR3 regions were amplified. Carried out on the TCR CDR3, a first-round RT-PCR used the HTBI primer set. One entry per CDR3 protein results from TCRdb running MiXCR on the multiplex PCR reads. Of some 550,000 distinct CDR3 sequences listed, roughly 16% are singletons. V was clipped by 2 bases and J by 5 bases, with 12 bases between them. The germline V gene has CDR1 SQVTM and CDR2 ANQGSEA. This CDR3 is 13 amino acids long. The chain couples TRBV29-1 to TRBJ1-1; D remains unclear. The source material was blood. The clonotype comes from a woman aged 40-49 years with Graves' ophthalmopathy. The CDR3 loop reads CSVEQGSSTEAFF. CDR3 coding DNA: TGCAGCGTTGAACAAGGATCTTCTACTGAAGCTTTCTTT.